Listed below are T cell receptor beta chains from one sample, sequenced in a study of shared clonotypes between healthy human individuals. Libraries were prepared by immunoSEQ multiplex PCR; TCRdb keeps only in-frame clonotypes and omits some of them. The repertoire has around 2,000,000 clones, approximately 94% of them found once; the top ten carry 0.9% to 1.3%. Sequencing was performed on naive CD8+ T cells sorted from blood. These receptors came from a man younger than 35 in good health. Both conserved end residues are part of each CDR3. A D gene is named only where the DNA matches it firmly. Only some rows state a clone size, as once, few, many or a class for expanded clones.

TRBV19	TRBJ1-5	NA	NA	CASSITDYSNQPQHF	TGTGCCAGTAGTATTACAGACTATAGCAATCAGCCCCAGCATTTT
TRBV28	TRBJ1-6	NA	TRBD1	CASSQGQGAGNSPLHF	TGTGCCAGCAGTCAAGGACAGGGGGCAGGGAATTCACCCCTCCACTTT
TRBV9	TRBJ1-1	NA	NA	CASSPEQGLNTEAFF	TGTGCCAGCAGCCCCGAACAGGGCTTGAACACTGAAGCTTTCTTT
TRBV19	TRBJ2-7	once	TRBD1	CASSTGQGTAYEQYF	TGTGCCAGTAGTACCGGACAGGGAACAGCCTACGAGCAGTACTTC
TRBV7-9	TRBJ1-1	NA	NA	CASRDPGGTEAFF	TGTGCCAGCCGGGACCCCGGAGGCACTGAAGCTTTCTTT
TRBV5-5	TRBJ2-7	NA	NA	CASSFRLSEYEQYF	TGTGCCAGCAGCTTTCGACTCTCCGAGTACGAGCAGTACTTC
TRBV27	TRBJ2-3	NA	NA	CASSLAGDGTDTQYF	TGTGCCAGCAGTTTGGCCGGGGACGGCACAGATACGCAGTATTTT
TRBV28	TRBJ1-4	NA	NA	CARENRRTATNEKLFF	TGTGCCCGGGAAAACAGAAGGACCGCAACTAATGAAAAACTGTTTTTT
TRBV4-3	TRBJ2-7	NA	TRBD1	CASSRLTGDYEQYF	TGCGCCAGCAGCCGTCTGACAGGGGACTACGAGCAGTACTTC
TRBV27	TRBJ1-5	NA	NA	CASSYEGQPQHF	TGTGCCAGCAGTTATGAGGGACAGCCCCAGCATTTT
TRBV10-3	TRBJ2-6	few	TRBD1	CALGQGASGANVLTF	TGTGCCCTGGGACAGGGGGCATCTGGGGCCAACGTCCTGACTTTC
TRBV28	TRBJ1-3	NA	NA	CASSTAWESSGNTIYF	TGTGCCAGCTCGACAGCATGGGAGAGCTCTGGAAACACCATATATTTT